A single sample is the source of the 20 T cell receptor beta chains below, sequenced in a study of shared clonotypes between healthy human individuals (TCRdb year 2020). Libraries were made using the immunoSEQ multiplex PCR assay. Drawn from immuneACCESS, this table holds only the in-frame rearrangements with V and J called that TCRdb kept. Clones are partly lost; checked studies trace under half to an unresolved V gene and leave the rest unexplained. The sample records over a million clones, roughly 80% of which are singletons. 1.4% to 1.5% of the sample goes to the ten largest clones. The sample consisted of memory CD4+ T cells sorted from blood. Taken with the paper, the label for cell subset or site translates to: CD45RA-negative fraction. These receptors originate from a man between 18 and 29 years old in good health.

This sequence joins TRBV4-2 and TRBJ1-1, with TRBD1 matching over 7 bases. The CDR3 has 16 residues. The germline CDR1 and CDR2 sequences are LGHNA and YNFKEQ. The J segment lost 1 base and the V segment lost 0 bases, leaving 5 bases of the junction unmatched. The CDR3 bases are TGTGCCAGCAGCCAAGACGGGACAGCTACGAACACTGAAGCTTTCTTT. Its translation: CASSQDGTATNTEAFF.

On this clone: Other DNA sequences in this sample translate to the same CDR3. This sequence joins TRBV5-1 and TRBJ2-3, with a weak D call TRBD2 (5 bases). Germline assignment: CDR1 SGHRS and CDR2 YFSETQ. The CDR3 contains 14 residues. Trimming took 0 bases from V and 2 from J, leaving 7 bases between them. The CDR3 DNA reads as TGCGCCAGCAGCTTGGGAGGGATCACAGATACGCAGTATTTT. Residues: CASSLGGITDTQYF.

The V and J genes are TRBV5-1 and TRBJ2-7; 9 nucleotides line up with TRBD1. Germline V gene data show CDR1 as SGHRS and CDR2 as YFSETQ. Losses at the gene ends were 3 bases for V and 0 bases for J; bases not matched to a gene: 10. CDR3 size: 17 residues. The CDR3 nucleotides read TGCGCCAGCAGCTATCAGCCGTTGGGACAGGGCTCCTACGAGCAGTACTTC. Amino acids: CASSYQPLGQGSYEQYF.

This chain's CDR3 is CASSLVYLTGELFF. In nucleotides, the CDR3 is TGTGCCAGCAGCTTGGTTTATCTCACCGGGGAGCTGTTTTTT. The chain carries TRBV5-6 and TRBJ2-2; no clear D. Germline V lookup: CDR1 SGHDT, CDR2 YYEEEE. The CDR3 is made up of 14 amino acids. Trimming took off 0 bases at V and 4 bases at J, with 7 bases between the two ends.

There are a few counts of this clone. This chain connects TRBV5-3 to TRBJ1-5, with D uncertain. TRBV5-3 is an open reading frame, and its role is uncertain. The V gene lost 10 bases and the J gene lost 0 bases, with 14 bases spanning the gap. The CDR3 is made up of 14 amino acids. The CDR3 DNA follows: TGTGCCGCCTCAACGGGGTTTAGCAATCAGCCCCAGCATTTT. As protein: CAASTGFSNQPQHF.

This chain joins TRBV4-1 and TRBJ1-3; no reliable D call. The germline V and J ends were trimmed by 2 bases and 0 bases, with 5 bases remaining between them. Germline lookup yields CDR1 MGHRA and CDR2 YSYEKL. CDR3 size: 14 residues. CDR3 sequence: CASSQQVSGNTIYF. The CDR3 nucleotides read TGCGCCAGCAGCCAACAGGTCTCTGGAAACACCATATATTTT.

The J gene is TRBJ2-3, the V gene TRBV7-2; 8 nucleotides line up with TRBD1. Germline values: CDR1 SGHTA, CDR2 FQGNSA. Losses at the gene ends were 4 bases for V and 3 bases for J; bases not matched to a gene: 3. CDR3 length: 14 residues. In DNA form, the CDR3 reads TGTGCCAGCAGCTCAGACAGGGGAACAGATACGCAGTATTTT. Translated: CASSSDRGTDTQYF.

This clone came up once. The genes are TRBV5-1 and TRBJ2-4, with a weak D call TRBD2 (6 bases). The CDR3 is 16 residues long. V dropped 0 bases and J dropped 3 bases, with 13 bases sitting between them. CDR1 and CDR2 (germline): SGHRS, YFSETQ. CDR3 in amino acids: CASSLVAGQGKNIQYF. In DNA, the CDR3 is TGCGCCAGCAGCTTGGTGGCGGGGCAGGGCAAAAACATTCAGTACTTC.

A few counts support this clone. The V and J genes are TRBV6-1 and TRBJ1-5; D is unresolved. V lost 6 bases and J lost 7, with 16 bases in between. Germline CDR1 and CDR2: MNHNS and SASEGT. This CDR3 region has 14 residues. As DNA, the CDR3 is TGTGCCAGCAGCTCCCCCACCGGAGGACAGCCCCAGCATTTT. This codes for CASSSPTGGQPQHF.

The chain is built from TRBV9 and TRBJ1-4, with D possibly being TRBD1 (6 bases). The CDR3 spans 17 residues. Trimming shortened V by 3 bases and J by 0 bases, and 15 bases separated the two germline ends. Germline CDR1 and CDR2: SGDLS and YYNGEE. Here the CDR3 DNA reads TGTGCCAGCAGCGCCGGAGACAGGCGACCAACTAATGAAAAACTGTTTTTT. It is translated as CASSAGDRRPTNEKLFF.

In this sample, this clone turned up once. The J gene is TRBJ2-4, the V gene TRBV9; 11 nucleotides line up with TRBD2. Germline CDR1 reads SGDLS; CDR2 reads YYNGEE. The V gene end was trimmed by 3 bases and the J gene end by 7 bases; junction bases not matched to a gene: 6. This CDR3 spans 15 amino acids. In nucleotides, the CDR3 is TGTGCCAGCAGCGGACTTAGCGGGAGGGAGAACATTCAGTACTTC. Translated: CASSGLSGRENIQYF.

The chain employs TRBV2 and TRBJ1-6; 8 positions agree with TRBD1. Looked up from germline, CDR1 is SNHLY and CDR2 is FYNNEI. The CDR3 spans 12 residues. The junction had 6 bases not matched to a gene; V was cut back by 11 bases and J by 9 bases. CDR3 coding DNA: TGTGCCTGCGGGACAGGCATTTCACCCCTCCACTTT. Amino acid sequence: CACGTGISPLHF.

The chain uses TRBV6-1 and TRBJ1-5; D is undetermined. Trimming shortened V by 3 bases and J by 6 bases, and 12 bases separated the two germline ends. The CDR3 is made up of 14 amino acids. Germline loops: CDR1 MNHNS, CDR2 SASEGT. The CDR3 here is CASSDSRGSQPQHF. CDR3 sequence (DNA): TGTGCCAGCAGTGACTCCAGAGGGTCTCAGCCCCAGCATTTT.

The chain uses TRBV28 and TRBJ1-2; maybe TRBD1 (5 bases). Between the trimmed V and J ends, which lost 8 bases and 2 bases, there was a span of 21 bases. This CDR3 is 16 amino acids long. CDR1 is MDHEN and CDR2 is SYDVKM in the germline V gene. CDR3 residues: CASLVPQGADNYGYTF. In DNA form, the CDR3 reads TGTGCCAGCCTAGTCCCCCAGGGTGCTGACAACTATGGCTACACCTTC.

J is TRBJ2-3 and V is TRBV10-3, with D unresolved. The CDR3 sequence is 15 residues long. Germline V CDR1 and CDR2: ENHRY, SYGVKD. The ends were cut back, 3 bases at V and 0 bases at J, with 10 bases in the middle. The CDR3 nucleotides are TGTGCCATCAGTGACTGGCCGATTAGCACAGATACGCAGTATTTT. This codes for CAISDWPISTDTQYF.

The chain is built from TRBV10-1 and TRBJ2-7, with a weak D call TRBD1 (6 bases). Trimming took off 6 bases at V and 0 bases at J, with 9 bases between the two ends. The germline CDR1 and CDR2 sequences are WNHNN and SYGVQD (reference sequence). The length of the CDR3 is 13 residues. CDR3 bases: TGCGCCAGCAGAAGGACAGCCTCCTACGAGCAGTACTTC. This encodes CASRRTASYEQYF.

With respect to this clone: Compared with germline, one end of the junction differs, possibly owing to a read error. The J gene is TRBJ2-3, the V gene TRBV7-6; D gene uncertain. Germline values: CDR1 SGHVS, CDR2 FNYEAQ. The CDR3 runs to 13 residues. The CDR3 here is CASSVANTDTQYF. The DNA for the CDR3 is TGTGCCAGCAGCGTAGCCAACACAGATACGCAGTATTTT.

This chain connects TRBV6-1 to TRBJ1-2; 8 positions agree with TRBD1. Germline V lookup: CDR1 MNHNS, CDR2 SASEGT. Trimming took 8 bases from V and 7 from J; bases not matched to a gene: 12. The CDR3 extends over 14 amino acids. This chain's CDR3 is CASGQGGGSGGYTF. CDR3 DNA: TGTGCCAGCGGACAGGGAGGGGGATCGGGTGGCTACACCTTC.

V gene TRBV10-3 combines with J gene TRBJ2-7; 9 bases agree with TRBD1. After removal of 3 bases from V and 4 bases from J, the junction contained 10 bases not matched to a gene. Germline V CDR1 and CDR2: ENHRY, SYGVKD. This CDR3 has 16 residues. This CDR3 is CAISDSPGQGGYEQYF. The CDR3 region has the DNA TGTGCCATCAGTGACTCTCCGGGACAGGGCGGTTACGAGCAGTACTTC.

This clone was seen only a few times. The V gene is TRBV5-1, the J gene TRBJ1-4; a possible D gene is TRBD1 (6 bases). The CDR3 sequence is 14 residues long. With 5 bases removed from V and 8 bases from J, the gap between germline ends came to 16 bases. Germline V gene sequence: CDR1 SGHRS, CDR2 YFSETQ. In DNA form, the CDR3 reads TGCGCCAGCAGACCACAGGGAATTCAGGAAAAACTGTTTTTT. This gives the protein CASRPQGIQEKLFF.